Listed below are T cell receptor beta chains from one sample, sequenced in a study of CD8 T cells in ankylosing spondylitis. TCRdb re-analysed the 5' RACE reads in MiXCR, keeping a single row per CDR3 protein. The repertoire holds 200,000 to 250,000 distinct CDR3 sequences, with about 17% as singletons. Sequenced: blood, either unsorted or a sorted T cell fraction (not recorded which). The receptors shown here come from a male donor with ankylosing spondylitis. The CDR3 runs from the conserved cysteine through the conserved F or W. The D gene is left open where the match is weak. Expanded clones are given a class, and other clones once, few, many or no size at all.

CDR3 length: 16; J gene: TRBJ2-3; V gene: TRBV20-1; D gene: NA; clone size: NA; CDR3 DNA: TGCAGATCCCGTTGGGGCAGGGGCACGGTCACAGATACGCAGTATTTT; CDR3 protein: CRSRWGRGTVTDTQYF
CDR3 length: 15; J gene: TRBJ1-5; V gene: TRBV4-2; D gene: NA; clone size: NA; CDR3 DNA: TGTGCCAGCAGCCAAGACCAGTTTAGCAATCAGCCCCAGCATTTT; CDR3 protein: CASSQDQFSNQPQHF
CDR3 length: 15; J gene: TRBJ2-7; V gene: TRBV29-1; D gene: TRBD2; clone size: NA; CDR3 DNA: TGCAGCGTACAGGGACTAGCGGGAGTTATCTACGAGCAGTACTTC; CDR3 protein: CSVQGLAGVIYEQYF
CDR3 length: 14; J gene: TRBJ2-1; V gene: TRBV15; D gene: NA; clone size: NA; CDR3 DNA: TGTGCCACCAGCAGTACCGGGCCATCGGATGAGCAGTTCTTC; CDR3 protein: CATSSTGPSDEQFF
CDR3 length: 14; J gene: TRBJ2-7; V gene: TRBV12-3/TRBV12-4; D gene: NA; clone size: few; CDR3 DNA: TGTGCCAGCAGTTCTCGTGGGGAGGCGGACGAGCAGTACTTC; CDR3 protein: CASSSRGEADEQYF
CDR3 length: 15; J gene: TRBJ1-1; V gene: TRBV7-9; D gene: NA; clone size: NA; CDR3 DNA: TGTGCCAGCAGCTCCTTAACCGAAAGGGGCACTGAAGCTTTCTTT; CDR3 protein: CASSSLTERGTEAFF
CDR3 length: 14; J gene: TRBJ2-2; V gene: TRBV5-6; D gene: TRBD1; clone size: few; CDR3 DNA: TGTGCCAGCAGGGGACAGGGTGGCACCGGGGAGCTGTTTTTT; CDR3 protein: CASRGQGGTGELFF
CDR3 length: 16; J gene: TRBJ1-2; V gene: TRBV12-3/TRBV12-4; D gene: TRBD1; clone size: few; CDR3 DNA: TGTGCCAGCAGTTTGTCATCAGGACAGGGTGACTATGGCTACACCTTC; CDR3 protein: CASSLSSGQGDYGYTF
CDR3 length: 13; J gene: TRBJ1-1; V gene: TRBV20-1; D gene: NA; clone size: NA; CDR3 DNA: TGCAGTGCTGGGGCAGCTATGAACACTGAAGCTTTCTTT; CDR3 protein: CSAGAAMNTEAFF
CDR3 length: 11; J gene: TRBJ2-7; V gene: TRBV29-1; D gene: TRBD1; clone size: few; CDR3 DNA: TGCAGCACGGGACAGGGAAACGCGCAGTACTTC; CDR3 protein: CSTGQGNAQYF